What follows are 24 T cell receptor beta chains derived from one specimen sequenced in a study of T-cell reconstitution after alpha-beta-depleted transplantation in children. Unique molecular identifiers were built into the TCRbeta library. TCRdb reprocessed the PCR reads via MiXCR and lists one record per CDR3 protein. The sample lists about 340,000 distinct CDR3 sequences; about 17% were seen once. Specimen: PBMCs, mostly from graft donor cells, collected 360 days after TCRalphabeta/CD19-depleted stem cell transplant. Receptors were obtained from a male patient between 2 and 10 years old who had a stem cell transplant for acute lymphoblastic leukemia, so the T cells may come from the graft donor.

CDR3 loop: CASSQGRDSMNTEAFF. As DNA, the CDR3 is TGTGCCAGCAGCCAAGGGAGGGACAGTATGAACACTGAAGCTTTCTTT. The J gene is TRBJ1-1, the V gene TRBV4-2; 7 bases align to TRBD1. The CDR3 covers 16 residues. The J segment lost 0 bases and the V segment lost 1 base, leaving 5 bases of the junction unmatched. CDR1 is LGHNA and CDR2 is YNFKEQ in the germline V gene.

The sample holds a few counts of this clonotype. CDR3 in amino acids: CSARSPTDTQYF. The CDR3 DNA reads as TGCAGTGCTAGATCCCCCACAGATACGCAGTATTTT. The J gene is TRBJ2-3, the V gene TRBV20-1; D is undetermined. The CDR3 is made up of 12 amino acids. The V gene's germline CDR1 is DFQATT and CDR2 SNEGSKA (reference sequence). V was trimmed by 2 bases and J by 2 bases, leaving 5 bases between them.

This clonotype was detected only a few times. The chain joins TRBV28 to TRBJ1-5; no firm D call. The V gene lost 5 bases and the J gene lost 4 bases, with 12 bases spanning the gap. CDR3 length: 14 residues. Germline lookup yields CDR1 MDHEN and CDR2 SYDVKM. The CDR3 region has the DNA TGTGCCAGCAGTCCCGTGGAGGGAAATCAGCCCCAGCATTTT. Amino acids: CASSPVEGNQPQHF.

In this sample, this clonotype turned up a few times. J is TRBJ1-5 and V is TRBV12-3 or TRBV12-4; D call uncertain. This CDR3 contains 14 residues. Trimming removed 5 bases from V and 9 bases from J, with 17 bases in between. The CDR3 coding sequence is TGTGCCAGCAGTCTAGGATCTTTATCAGGGCCCCAGCATTTT. This sequence encodes CASSLGSLSGPQHF.

With regard to this clonotype: Being one base from a much bigger clone, this may be a read error. The V and J genes are TRBV29-1 and TRBJ2-7; no clear D gene. CDR1 and CDR2 (germline): SQVTM, ANQGSEA. V shed 1 base and J shed 0 bases, with 16 bases lying between them. The length of the CDR3 is 16 residues. This CDR3 is CSVEARSGGASYEQYF. DNA for the CDR3: TGCAGCGTTGAAGCCCGGTCGGGCGGAGCCTCCTACGAGCAGTACTTC.

There are many counts of this clonotype. For the CDR3, the DNA is TGTGCCAGCAGCTTAAGCGCTCCCGTTAATGAAAAACTGTTTTTT. Its protein product is CASSLSAPVNEKLFF. This chain links TRBV7-3 with TRBJ1-4; no clear D. V was clipped by 1 base and J by 4 bases, with 10 bases between them. The CDR3 runs 15 residues. CDR1 and CDR2 from the germline V gene are SGHTA and FQGTGA.

Only a few counts were recorded for this clonotype. The chain is built from TRBV4-2 and TRBJ2-7, with D perhaps TRBD2 (5 bases). CDR1 is LGHNA and CDR2 is YNFKEQ in the germline V gene. The CDR3 length is 20 residues. V lost 2 bases, J lost 3 bases, and 29 bases lay in between. The CDR3 loop is CASSQHRGGGRIMGSYEQYF. The DNA of the CDR3 is TGTGCCAGCAGCCAACACCGGGGTGGTGGGCGCATAATGGGAAGCTACGAGCAGTACTTC.

This clonotype has ten or more counts. J is TRBJ2-2 and V is TRBV5-6; 12 nucleotides agree with TRBD2. The germline V gene has CDR1 SGHDT and CDR2 YYEEEE. There are 16 residues in the CDR3. After removal of 5 bases from V and 6 bases from J, the junction contained 8 bases not matched to a gene. The chain's CDR3 is CASSLLAGGLPGELFF. CDR3 DNA: TGTGCCAGCAGTCTACTAGCGGGAGGCCTCCCCGGGGAGCTGTTTTTT.

This clonotype was counted many times. This chain connects TRBV7-7 to TRBJ2-1; 11 bases are a match to TRBD2. The length of the CDR3 is 14 residues. Germline CDR1 SSHAT, CDR2 FNYEAQ (reference sequence). CDR3 DNA: TGTGCTAGAGAGGGGACTAGCGGTTACAATGAGCAGTTCTTC. The encoded protein is CAREGTSGYNEQFF.

The chain joins TRBV20-1 to TRBJ2-1, with 11 bases fitting TRBD2. This CDR3 spans 18 amino acids. Unmatched junction bases numbered 9, after V lost 0 bases and J lost 2 bases. Germline loops: CDR1 DFQATT, CDR2 SNEGSKA (reference sequence). DNA of the CDR3: TGCAGTGCTAGAGATCGTGTCCTAGCGGGAGGCCCCTACAATGAGCAGTTCTTC. It yields the protein CSARDRVLAGGPYNEQFF.

This clonotype turned up a few times. This chain uses TRBV18 with TRBJ2-7; D assignment may be TRBD1 or TRBD2 (5 bases each). V was pared by 3 bases and J by 5 bases, with 14 bases between. CDR3 length: 14 residues. Germline lookup yields CDR1 KGHSH and CDR2 LQKENI. The DNA for the CDR3 is TGTGCCAGCTCACCGGGGGAAAGGGCTCACGAGCAGTACTTC. Amino acids: CASSPGERAHEQYF.

CDR3 sequence reads: CASTPWYEQYF. The DNA of the CDR3 is TGTGCCAGCACCCCGTGGTACGAGCAGTACTTC. The rearrangement uses TRBV7-2 and TRBJ2-7; D gene uncertain. Germline V lookup: CDR1 SGHTA, CDR2 FQGNSA. The germline V and J ends were trimmed by 7 bases and 4 bases, with 8 bases remaining between them. The CDR3 is 11 residues long.

CDR3 amino acids: CSARVKQANSYEQYF. The CDR3 nucleotides read TGCAGTGCTAGAGTAAAACAGGCGAACTCCTACGAGCAGTACTTC. This chain connects TRBV20-1 to TRBJ2-7; maybe TRBD1 (5 bases). V lost 1 base to trimming and J lost 0 bases, with 13 bases between them. Germline values: CDR1 DFQATT, CDR2 SNEGSKA (reference sequence). The CDR3 loop spans 15 amino acids.

Only a few counts were recorded for this clonotype. CDR3 in DNA: TGCGCCAGCAGCTTGGAGTCGGCCTCTGGGGCCAACGTCCTGACTTTC. It encodes CASSLESASGANVLTF. This chain connects TRBV5-1 to TRBJ2-6; D ambiguous. With 0 bases removed from V and 0 bases from J, the gap between germline ends came to 7 bases. CDR1 SGHRS and CDR2 YFSETQ come from the germline V gene. The CDR3 consists of 16 residues.

This clonotype appeared a few times. CDR3 amino acids: CASSYTSSYEQYF. As DNA, the CDR3 is TGTGCCAGCAGTTACACCAGCTCCTACGAGCAGTACTTC. V usage is TRBV5-5 and J usage is TRBJ2-7; D gene uncertain. CDR3 size: 13 residues. Looked up from germline, CDR1 is SGHKS and CDR2 is YYEKEE (reference sequence). Trimming removed 5 bases from V and 0 bases from J, with 9 bases in between. The full variable domain, rest sourced from reference TRBV5-5 and TRBJ2-7, is DAGVTQSPTHLIKTRGQQVTLRCSPISGHKSVSWYQQVLGQGPQFIFQYYEKEERGRGNFPDRFSARQFPNYSSELNVNALLLGDSALYLCASSYTSSYEQYFGPGTRLTVT.

The chain employs TRBV12-3 or TRBV12-4 and TRBJ2-2; possible D gene TRBD2, 5 bases. Between the trimmed V and J ends, which lost 3 bases and 6 bases, there was a span of 20 bases. The CDR3 is 17 amino acids. The CDR3 nucleotides are TGTGCCAGCAGTTTCCCGTCCGGCTCCGGACTCGCCGGGGAGCTGTTTTTT. It is translated as CASSFPSGSGLAGELFF.

The rearrangement uses TRBV13 and TRBJ2-7; D is unclear. The CDR3 is 14 residues long. CDR1 is PRHDT, CDR2 FYEKMQ, per germline (reference sequence). V was clipped by 2 bases and J by 4 bases, with 12 bases between them. CDR3 sequence reads: CASSLTRVGYEQYF. CDR3 nucleotides: TGTGCCAGCAGCTTAACACGGGTTGGGTACGAGCAGTACTTC. Using reference TRBV13 and TRBJ2-7 for the parts outside the CDR3, the full variable domain is AAGVIQSPRHLIKEKRETATLKCYPIPRHDTVYWYQQGPGQDPQFLISFYEKMQSDKGSIPDRFSAQQFSDYHSELNMSSLELGDSALYFCASSLTRVGYEQYFGPGTRLTVT.

V is TRBV5-1 and J is TRBJ1-2; D is undetermined. Per the germline V gene, CDR1 is SGHRS and CDR2 is YFSETQ. This CDR3 is built from 15 residues. Trimming pared 0 bases from V and 0 bases from J, leaving 9 bases between. The CDR3 DNA is TGCGCCAGCAGCTTGGATCCGGGTTCTAACTATGGCTACACCTTC. This codes for CASSLDPGSNYGYTF.

V usage is TRBV6-5 and J usage is TRBJ2-5, with unresolved D. V was trimmed by 0 bases and J by 2 bases, leaving 7 bases between them. The CDR3 runs 14 residues. CDR1 is MNHEY and CDR2 is SVGAGI in the germline V gene. The chain's CDR3 is CASSYSSLQETQYF. The CDR3 nucleotides are TGTGCCAGCAGTTACTCGTCCCTTCAAGAGACCCAGTACTTC.

This clonotype has more than one count but fewer than ten. The V call is TRBV28, the J call TRBJ2-7, with D possibly matching TRBD2 (5 bases). V lost 2 bases and J lost 2, with 16 bases in between. CDR1 is MDHEN, CDR2 SYDVKM, per germline. The CDR3 sequence is 16 residues long. The CDR3 spells CASSLEGWYGTYEQYF. The CDR3 DNA is TGTGCCAGCAGTTTAGAAGGGTGGTACGGGACCTACGAGCAGTACTTC.

The chain has TRBV25-1 and TRBJ2-3; TRBD2 might be the D (5 bases). Trimming took off 2 bases at V and 2 bases at J, with 17 bases between the two ends. Looked up from germline, CDR1 is MGHDK and CDR2 is SYGVNS. The CDR3 length is 17 residues. The CDR3 sequence: CASSEGRKATITDTQYF. For the CDR3, the DNA is TGTGCCAGCAGTGAAGGGCGAAAAGCGACTATCACAGATACGCAGTATTTT.

This clonotype showed up just a few times. The rearrangement joins TRBV15 to TRBJ2-3; D unclear. This CDR3 has 13 residues. From germline, CDR1 is LNHNV and CDR2 YYDKDF (reference sequence). The V and J ends lost 3 bases and 3 bases respectively, with 7 bases between them. CDR3 sequence reads: CATSSPPTDTQYF. For the CDR3, the DNA is TGTGCCACCAGCAGCCCACCGACAGATACGCAGTATTTT.

The chain employs TRBV12-3 or TRBV12-4 and TRBJ2-1; D is possibly TRBD1 or TRBD2 (5 bases each). Trimming pared 6 bases from V and 9 bases from J, leaving 15 bases between. This CDR3 has 13 residues. The CDR3 region is CASRRDFGGEQFF. CDR3 coding DNA: TGTGCCAGCAGGAGGGATTTTGGGGGTGAGCAGTTCTTC.

The gene calls are TRBV7-8 and TRBJ2-1; possibly TRBD2 for D (5 bases). Looked up from germline, CDR1 is SGHVS and CDR2 is FQNEAQ. CDR3 size: 16 residues. Trimming cost V 1 base and J 12 bases, with 22 bases left between them. CDR3 DNA sequence: TGTGCCAGCAGCTTAGGGCGGGCAGTCGTGGGTACTTGGCAGTTCTTC. The encoded protein is CASSLGRAVVGTWQFF.